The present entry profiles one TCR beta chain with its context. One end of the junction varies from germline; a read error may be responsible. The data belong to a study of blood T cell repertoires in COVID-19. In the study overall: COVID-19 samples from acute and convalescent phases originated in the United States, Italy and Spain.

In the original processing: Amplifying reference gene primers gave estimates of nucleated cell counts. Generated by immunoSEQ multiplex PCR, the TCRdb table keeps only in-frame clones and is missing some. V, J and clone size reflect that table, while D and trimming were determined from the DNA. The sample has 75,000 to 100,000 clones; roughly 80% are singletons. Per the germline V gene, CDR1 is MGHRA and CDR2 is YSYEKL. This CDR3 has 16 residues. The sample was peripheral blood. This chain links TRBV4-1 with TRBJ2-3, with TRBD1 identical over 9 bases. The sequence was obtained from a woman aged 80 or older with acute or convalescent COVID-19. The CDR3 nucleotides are TGCGCCAGCAGTCAAGCCGGGACAGGGTCCACAGATACGCAGTATTTT. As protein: CASSQAGTGSTDTQYF.